These 26 T cell receptor beta chains share one sample of origin, sequenced in a study of PD-L1 blockade in urothelial cancer (dated by TCRdb to 2017 to 2019). The sample's time point label is to be understood as: pretreatment peripheral blood. Library creation used the immunoSEQ multiplex PCR assay. TCRdb mirrors the immuneACCESS table, restricted to in-frame sequences. Some clones are absent from its copies; in checked studies, under half trace to an unresolved V gene, and the reason for the others is unknown. Within this sample are 100,000 to 150,000 clones, with about 81% of them counted one time only. 3.2% of the sample rests with the top ten. Here the sequenced sample was PBMCs, taken around atezolizumab (anti-PD-L1) treatment. The receptors come from a man in his forties or fifties with urothelial cancer.

This clone was picked up one time. The rearrangement uses TRBV6-5 and TRBJ2-1, with 13 bases lining up with TRBD2. The CDR3 is made up of 15 amino acids. V dropped 6 bases and J dropped 4; count of bases not matched to a gene: 3. Per germline, CDR1 MNHEY and CDR2 SVGAGI. For the CDR3, the DNA is TGTGCCAGCAGCGGACTAGCGGGAGTTTACAATGAGCAGTTCTTC. Translated, it gives CASSGLAGVYNEQFF.

The rearrangement links TRBV30 to TRBJ1-4; no clear D gene. From germline, CDR1 is GTSNPN and CDR2 SVGIG (reference sequence). The length of the CDR3 is 15 residues. V was trimmed by 0 bases and J by 7 bases, leaving 15 bases between them. The CDR3 DNA reads TGTGCCTGGAGTGTACGATTGCGGAGACCTGAAAAACTGTTTTTT. It translates to CAWSVRLRRPEKLFF.

The genes are TRBV2 and TRBJ1-2; 12 bases are a match to TRBD1. V shed 7 bases and J 7 bases; nucleotides not matched to a gene: 4. This CDR3 is built from 13 residues. Germline CDR1 is SNHLY and CDR2 is FYNNEI. This CDR3 reads CASMRDRGLGYTF. In DNA form, the CDR3 reads TGTGCCAGCATGAGGGACAGGGGGCTTGGCTACACCTTC.

This rearrangement joins TRBV28 to TRBJ2-6, with 8 bases identical to TRBD2. The CDR3 length is 17 residues. The V and J ends lost 2 bases and 2 bases, in that order; junction bases with no gene match: 5. Germline V gene lookup returns CDR1 MDHEN and CDR2 SYDVKM. DNA of the CDR3: TGTGCCAGCAGTTTAGGGTTTAGCGGGACTGGGGCCAACGTCCTGACTTTC. Translated: CASSLGFSGTGANVLTF.

The chain recombines TRBV28 with TRBJ1-5; D call uncertain. The germline V gene encodes CDR1 MDHEN and CDR2 SYDVKM. The CDR3 sequence is 15 residues long. Trimming stripped 5 bases from V and 1 base from J, with 12 bases between. This chain's CDR3 is CASSPPARSNQPQHF. The CDR3 region has the DNA TGTGCCAGCAGTCCCCCCGCGAGGAGCAATCAGCCCCAGCATTTT. The full variable domain, rest sourced from reference TRBV28 and TRBJ1-5, is DVKVTQSSRYLVKRTGEKVFLECVQDMDHENMFWYRQDPGLGLRLIYFSYDVKMKEKGDIPEGYSVSREKKERFSLILESASTNQTSMYLCASSPPARSNQPQHFGDGTRLSIL.

J is TRBJ1-5 and V is TRBV25-1; D not certain. Trimming left V 6 bases short and J 3 bases short, with 18 bases between. This CDR3 has 16 residues. Germline V gene lookup returns CDR1 MGHDK and CDR2 SYGVNS. CDR3 loop: CASSSGSTAFNQPQHF. Written as DNA, the CDR3 is TGTGCCAGCAGCTCAGGTTCAACCGCCTTCAATCAGCCCCAGCATTTT. The full variable domain, completed using reference TRBV25-1 and TRBJ1-5, is EADIYQTPRYLVIGTGKKITLECSQTMGHDKMYWYQQDPGMELHLIHYSYGVNSTEKGDLSSESTVSRIRTEHFPLTLESARPSHTSQYLCASSSGSTAFNQPQHFGDGTRLSIL.

This chain joins TRBV5-1 and TRBJ2-2; 9 bases align to TRBD2. Per the germline V gene, CDR1 is SGHRS and CDR2 is YFSETQ. There are 15 residues in the CDR3. V shed 2 bases, J shed 5 bases, and the junction held 4 bases outside the gene matches. The CDR3 loop reads CASSLGTSGTGELFF. CDR3 bases: TGCGCCAGCAGCTTAGGTACTAGCGGGACCGGGGAGCTGTTTTTT.

The genes are TRBV25-1 and TRBJ1-5; D remains unclear. Germline V gene lookup returns CDR1 MGHDK and CDR2 SYGVNS. The CDR3 length is 17 residues. V was clipped by 5 bases and J by 0 bases, with 17 bases between them. The CDR3 sequence: CASSLRLSLYSNQPQHF. CDR3 sequence (DNA): TGTGCCAGCAGTCTCCGACTCTCCCTTTATAGCAATCAGCCCCAGCATTTT.

This rearrangement joins TRBV6-1 to TRBJ2-7, with a possible D match to TRBD1 (5 bases). Trimming removed 4 bases from V and 5 bases from J, with 12 bases in between. CDR3 length: 13 residues. Germline assignment: CDR1 MNHNS and CDR2 SASEGT. The CDR3 DNA reads as TGTGCCAGCAGTGGCCCATTAGGGGACGAGCAGTACTTC. Its translation is CASSGPLGDEQYF.

The V gene is TRBV6-5, the J gene TRBJ2-7, with TRBD1 identical over 10 bases. Trimming cost V 7 bases and J 4 bases; bases outside gene matches: 7. Germline loops: CDR1 MNHEY, CDR2 SVGAGI. This CDR3 contains 14 residues. CDR3 sequence (DNA): TGTGCCAGCACCGACCGGGACAGGGGTTACGAGCAGTACTTC. Amino acid sequence: CASTDRDRGYEQYF.

The gene calls are TRBV2 and TRBJ1-6, with unresolved D. The CDR3 has 14 amino acids. The V gene lost 4 bases and the J gene lost 9 bases, with 13 bases spanning the gap. CDR1 and CDR2 from the germline V gene are SNHLY and FYNNEI. CDR3 bases: TGTGCCAGCAGTGGCCCTAGTCCTGGTTCACCCCTCCACTTT. This encodes CASSGPSPGSPLHF.

The V and J genes are TRBV27 and TRBJ2-1; 12 bases match TRBD2. Germline V CDR1 and CDR2: MNHEY, SMNVEV (reference sequence). V shed 5 bases and J 6 bases; nucleotides not matched to a gene: 2. The CDR3 loop spans 14 amino acids. CDR3 nucleotide sequence: TGTGCCAGCAGTAGACTAGCGGGAGTCAATGAGCAGTTCTTC. Residues: CASSRLAGVNEQFF.

The rearrangement joins TRBV7-8 to TRBJ2-1; D gene ambiguous. V dropped 0 bases and J dropped 7 bases, with 13 bases sitting between them. This CDR3 contains 15 residues. Germline V gene data show CDR1 as SGHVS and CDR2 as FQNEAQ. CDR3 loop: CASSLAWAKQNEQFF. Here the CDR3 DNA reads TGTGCCAGCAGCTTAGCGTGGGCCAAACAGAATGAGCAGTTCTTC.

This clone was counted a few times. This chain connects TRBV30 to TRBJ1-1; D is unclear. CDR3 length: 12 amino acids. CDR1 GTSNPN and CDR2 SVGIG come from the germline V gene (reference sequence). Deletions cut 2 bases from V and 1 base from J, with 5 bases between. The CDR3 loop reads CAWSLRNTEAFF. The DNA for the CDR3 is TGTGCCTGGAGTCTAAGGAACACTGAAGCTTTCTTT.

J is TRBJ1-1 and V is TRBV6-6, with TRBD1 identical over 9 bases. Trimming at V came to 5 bases and at J to 6 bases, leaving 10 bases not matched to a gene. This CDR3 has 15 residues. The germline CDR1 and CDR2 sequences are MNHNY and SVGAGI (reference sequence). This CDR3 is CASSPGGQGRAEAFF. CDR3 in DNA: TGTGCCAGCAGTCCCGGGGGACAGGGTCGTGCTGAAGCTTTCTTT.

The rearrangement joins TRBV5-5 to TRBJ2-2; TRBD1 might be the D (6 bases). This CDR3 has 14 residues. The germline V and J ends were trimmed by 3 bases and 12 bases, with 18 bases remaining between them. The germline V gene encodes CDR1 SGHKS and CDR2 YYEKEE (reference sequence). Here the CDR3 reads CASSSDSGGVKLFF. CDR3 DNA: TGTGCCAGCAGCTCCGACAGTGGGGGCGTGAAGCTGTTTTTT.

This clone was counted between two and nine times. This chain connects TRBV14 to TRBJ2-2; unclear D gene. Germline V gene lookup returns CDR1 SGHDN and CDR2 FVKESK. The CDR3 consists of 15 residues. V lost 2 bases, J lost 7 bases, and 14 bases lay in between. The CDR3: CASSQSFGSHGELFF. The DNA of the CDR3 is TGTGCCAGCAGCCAATCCTTTGGCTCGCACGGGGAGCTGTTTTTT.

This clone was seen only a few times. The chain recombines TRBV30 with TRBJ1-1; D gene ambiguous. The CDR3 is made up of 11 amino acids. CDR1 is GTSNPN and CDR2 is SVGIG in the germline V gene (reference sequence). The V and J ends lost 8 bases and 0 bases respectively, with 7 bases between them. CDR3 DNA: TGTGCCGGCGACATGAACACTGAAGCTTTCTTT. Translated, it gives CAGDMNTEAFF.

The chain employs TRBV2 and TRBJ1-1; possible D gene TRBD1, 6 bases. Trimming cost V 6 bases and J 0 bases, with 11 bases left between them. This CDR3 contains 14 residues. Germline V CDR1 and CDR2: SNHLY, FYNNEI. The CDR3 region is CASRLQGMNTEAFF. The CDR3 nucleotides read TGTGCCAGCAGGTTACAGGGCATGAACACTGAAGCTTTCTTT.

This chain joins TRBV6-1 and TRBJ2-1; 7 nucleotides line up with TRBD1. The junction had 2 bases not matched to a gene; V was cut back by 1 base and J by 2 bases. Germline CDR1 and CDR2: MNHNS and SASEGT. This CDR3 has 15 amino acids. The CDR3: CASSEGQGTYNEQFF. CDR3 DNA: TGTGCCAGCAGTGAAGGACAGGGCACCTACAATGAGCAGTTCTTC.

The chain links TRBV28 to TRBJ2-7; D possibly corresponds to TRBD2 (5 bases). Germline assignment: CDR1 MDHEN and CDR2 SYDVKM. V gave up 7 bases and J gave up 2 bases, with 15 bases separating them. The CDR3 sequence is 14 residues long. The CDR3 loop is CASIAGRATYEQYF. As DNA, the CDR3 is TGTGCCAGCATCGCGGGCCGAGCGACCTACGAGCAGTACTTC. Full variable domain (missing parts from reference TRBV28 and TRBJ2-7): DVKVTQSSRYLVKRTGEKVFLECVQDMDHENMFWYRQDPGLGLRLIYFSYDVKMKEKGDIPEGYSVSREKKERFSLILESASTNQTSMYLCASIAGRATYEQYFGPGTRLTVT.

The J gene is TRBJ2-2, the V gene TRBV7-9; TRBD2 matches at 7 bases. The J segment lost 5 bases and the V segment lost 1 base, leaving 7 bases of the junction unmatched. The length of the CDR3 is 16 residues. Germline values: CDR1 SEHNR, CDR2 FQNEAQ (reference sequence). CDR3 sequence reads: CASSLDAGEETGELFF. For the CDR3, the DNA is TGTGCCAGCAGCTTAGACGCGGGAGAGGAGACCGGGGAGCTGTTTTTT.

The chain employs TRBV6-6 and TRBJ2-7; weak D call: TRBD1 (5 bases). CDR3 size: 13 residues. V lost 6 bases and J lost 5, with 14 bases in between. The germline V gene encodes CDR1 MNHNY and CDR2 SVGAGI (reference sequence). CDR3: CASSYEGVNEQYF. The CDR3 DNA sequence: TGTGCCAGCAGCTACGAAGGGGTAAACGAGCAGTACTTC.

The V call is TRBV30, the J call TRBJ1-5, with TRBD1 as a possible D gene (6 bases). CDR1 is GTSNPN, CDR2 SVGIG, per germline (reference sequence). V was pared by 2 bases and J by 1 base, with 12 bases between. The CDR3 is 15 residues long. CDR3 DNA: TGTGCCTGGAGTTCCTACCAGGGGAGCAATCAGCCCCAGCATTTT. Its translation is CAWSSYQGSNQPQHF.

This chain uses TRBV7-9 with TRBJ2-5; D call uncertain. Germline V gives CDR1 SEHNR, CDR2 FQNEAQ (reference sequence). The V and J ends lost 2 bases and 5 bases respectively, with 9 bases between them. The CDR3 loop spans 13 amino acids. This chain's CDR3 is CASSLFPRETQYF. CDR3 coding DNA: TGTGCCAGCAGCTTATTCCCGCGGGAGACCCAGTACTTC.

The chain recombines TRBV5-1 with TRBJ1-1; possible D gene TRBD1, 6 bases. Trimming removed 5 bases at V and 4 bases at J, with 15 bases between. The CDR3 sequence is 14 residues long. Germline lookup yields CDR1 SGHRS and CDR2 YFSETQ. The CDR3 sequence: CASRKTGFSTEAFF. CDR3 coding DNA: TGCGCCAGCAGGAAAACAGGGTTCAGCACTGAAGCTTTCTTT.